The 5 T cell receptor beta chains listed next were all sequenced from one sample in a study of cytomegalovirus exposure and HLA in healthy donors. Vbeta (60) and Jbeta (13) primers were used in the PCR. Profiling relied on immunoSEQ multiplex PCR, and the TCRdb table lists in-frame clones only, not all of them. Listed are just over 50,000 clones; 10% to 15% falls within the top ten. Input material: PBMCs. These receptors came from a woman aged 60-75 years in good health and CMV-seropositive.

The V gene is TRBV10-2, the J gene TRBJ1-1; possibly TRBD1 for D (5 bases). The germline V gene has CDR1 WSHSY and CDR2 SAAADI. V dropped 7 bases and J dropped 4 bases, with 16 bases sitting between them. The CDR3 is made up of 14 amino acids. The CDR3: CASMGGFSSTEAFF. The CDR3 DNA reads TGCGCCAGCATGGGGGGATTCAGCAGCACTGAAGCTTTCTTT.

The chain is built from TRBV5-1 and TRBJ2-7; a possible D gene is TRBD1 (5 bases). The V end lost 4 bases, the J end lost 2 bases, and 13 bases lay between the germline ends. There are 14 residues in the CDR3. CDR1 SGHRS and CDR2 YFSETQ come from the germline V gene. The CDR3 bases are TGCGCCAGCAGCGGAACAGGATTAGCCTACGAGCAGTACTTC. Its translation: CASSGTGLAYEQYF.

The chain uses TRBV5-1 and TRBJ2-3, with 7 bases aligning to TRBD2. Germline V gene sequence: CDR1 SGHRS, CDR2 YFSETQ. The CDR3 extends over 18 amino acids. V dropped 2 bases and J dropped 1; count of bases not matched to a gene: 13. The CDR3 here is CASSFRRGENLGTDTQYF. DNA of the CDR3: TGCGCCAGCAGCTTCCGTCGGGGGGAAAATCTTGGCACAGATACGCAGTATTTT.

The chain employs TRBV6-5 and TRBJ1-5; tentative D call: TRBD1 (6 bases). V was clipped by 6 bases and J by 5 bases, with 14 bases between them. CDR1 MNHEY and CDR2 SVGAGI come from the germline V gene. CDR3 length: 14 residues. CDR3 region: CASSRGQTDQPQHF. Here the CDR3 DNA reads TGTGCCAGCAGCCGAGGACAGACCGATCAGCCCCAGCATTTT.

The CDR3 spells CASSLGGPGGTEAFF. CDR3 nucleotide sequence: TGTGCCAGCAGCTTAGGGGGTCCAGGGGGCACTGAAGCTTTCTTT. V usage is TRBV7-9 and J usage is TRBJ1-1; 7 bases agree with TRBD1. Germline V gives CDR1 SEHNR, CDR2 FQNEAQ (reference sequence). V was pared by 1 base and J by 4 bases, with 6 bases of the junction left unmatched. The CDR3 covers 15 residues.